This T cell receptor beta chain was recovered during a study of a mutant IDH1 vaccine in newly diagnosed glioma. On the study more broadly: Radiotherapy, temozolomide, or both had been given previously, and both were given to most. Broader study findings: Among top peripheral T cell clonotypes, changes seemed unrelated to pseudoprogression. Among all patients, vaccine-induced immune responses occurred in roughly 95%.

Germline loops: CDR1 MNHNY, CDR2 SVGAGI (reference sequence). V shed 8 bases and J shed 1 base, with 8 bases lying between them. The CDR3 loop spans 12 amino acids. Time point noted: baseline, week 1 (first vaccination visit). Treatment of the sample: pre-vaccination baseline after standard-of-care therapy. New WHO grade 3 or 4 astrocytomas that were IDH1-mutant and ATRX-lost occurred in the donors. Libraries were prepared by immunoSEQ multiplex PCR; TCRdb keeps only in-frame clonotypes and omits some of them. The table lists tens of thousands of clones, roughly 78% of them singletons. This clone was seen just once. What it binds is unknown.

The source of this sequence is a man in his forties with glioma. Some clones in this sample may be carry-over from other donors' samples. This material consisted of PBMCs, taken from a glioma patient treated with radiotherapy, temozolomide or both. The chain links TRBV6-6 to TRBJ1-1; no reliable D call. CDR3: CASLRQNTEAFF. The CDR3 DNA follows: TGTGCCAGCTTAAGACAGAACACTGAAGCTTTCTTT.